The 7 T cell receptor beta chains below were found in one sample sequenced in a study of cytomegalovirus exposure and HLA in healthy donors. In the PCR, 60 Vbeta and 13 Jbeta primers were used. TCRdb's table, derived via immunoSEQ multiplex PCR, lists solely in-frame clones and lacks some. Among over 85,000 clones listed, around 77% were seen once. Sequencing was done on a sample of PBMCs. The receptors were sampled from a man in his forties or fifties in good health and CMV-seronegative.

This clone has a count of ten or more. This rearrangement joins TRBV11-2 to TRBJ1-1; a weak D match, TRBD1 (5 bases). The CDR3 runs 16 residues. V was shortened by 5 bases and J by 1 base, with 17 bases between the two germline ends. Germline values: CDR1 SGHAT, CDR2 FQNNGV. The CDR3 loop is CASSDPGTHKNTEAFF. Written as DNA, the CDR3 is TGTGCCAGCAGCGACCCTGGGACTCACAAGAACACTGAAGCTTTCTTT. Full variable domain (rest looked up from reference TRBV11-2 and TRBJ1-1): EAGVAQSPRYKIIEKRQSVAFWCNPISGHATLYWYQQILGQGPKLLIQFQNNGVVDDSQLPKDRFSAERLKGVDSTLKIQPAKLEDSAVYLCASSDPGTHKNTEAFFGQGTRLTVV.

This clone was picked up a small number of times. J is TRBJ1-3 and V is TRBV30; possibly TRBD1 for D (5 bases). The V gene's germline CDR1 is GTSNPN and CDR2 SVGIG (reference sequence). With 2 bases removed from V and 0 bases from J, the gap between germline ends came to 8 bases. This CDR3 has 14 amino acids. The CDR3 region has the DNA TGTGCCTGGAGTCGGGGGAGCTCTGGAAACACCATATATTTT. It specifies CAWSRGSSGNTIYF.

J is TRBJ1-2 and V is TRBV19; TRBD1 agrees at 10 bases. From germline, CDR1 is LNHDA and CDR2 SQIVND (reference sequence). The CDR3 consists of 15 residues. The junction had 7 bases not matched to a gene; V was cut back by 8 bases and J by 1 base. The CDR3 loop reads CASRSRDRGNYGYTF. The CDR3 nucleotides are TGTGCCAGTCGGTCCCGGGACAGGGGTAACTATGGCTACACCTTC.

The J gene is TRBJ1-4, the V gene TRBV2; 9 bases agree with TRBD1. CDR3 length equals 15 residues. Germline V lookup: CDR1 SNHLY, CDR2 FYNNEI. Trimming took 5 bases from V and 7 from J; bases not matched to a gene: 8. CDR3 sequence: CASSPQGAPGEKLFF. DNA for the CDR3: TGTGCCAGCAGTCCACAGGGGGCGCCGGGTGAAAAACTGTTTTTT.

The CDR3 sequence: CASSQAARGTNSPLHF. CDR3 nucleotides: TGTGCCAGCAGCCAAGCAGCCCGGGGAACGAATTCACCCCTCCACTTT. The rearrangement joins TRBV7-9 to TRBJ1-6; unclear D gene. The CDR3 is 16 residues long. Between the trimmed V and J ends, which lost 5 bases and 7 bases, there was a span of 18 bases. Germline CDR1 and CDR2: SEHNR and FQNEAQ (reference sequence).

The chain joins TRBV30 to TRBJ2-3; a possible D gene is TRBD1 (6 bases). The CDR3 contains 14 residues. Germline-derived CDR1 and CDR2 are GTSNPN and SVGIG (reference sequence). V dropped 3 bases and J dropped 1 base, with 11 bases sitting between them. The CDR3 sequence is CAWSTGFGTDTQYF. The CDR3 DNA reads as TGTGCCTGGAGCACAGGGTTCGGCACAGATACGCAGTATTTT.

This clone has a handful of counts. The J gene is TRBJ2-1, the V gene TRBV2; no firm D call. Germline CDR1 is SNHLY and CDR2 is FYNNEI. V was pared by 7 bases and J by 1 base, with 5 bases between. The CDR3 consists of 12 residues. DNA for the CDR3: TGTGCCAGCACTCGGTCCTACAATGAGCAGTTCTTC. Translating gives CASTRSYNEQFF.